This TCR beta chain was obtained from a study of radiotherapy plus CTLA-4 blockade in lung cancer. Study information: Objective responses occurred in 18% of patients; about 34% had disease control.

This CDR3 spans 14 amino acids. Germline V gene sequence: CDR1 MNHNS, CDR2 SASEGT. The ends were cut back, 7 bases at V and 8 bases at J, with 15 bases in the middle. Assay: immunoSEQ multiplex PCR; the TCRdb copy retains only in-frame clones and omits some. Of 55,000 to 65,000 clones in the sample, just over 75% are singletons; the top ten hold roughly 4%. Sample: peripheral blood, taken from a patient treated with radiotherapy plus ipilimumab. The chain joins TRBV6-1 to TRBJ1-6; a possible D gene is TRBD1 (6 bases). The receptor's source is a human donor with non-small cell lung cancer who had a partial response to radiotherapy plus ipilimumab. The CDR3: CASNRDINYSPLHF. The CDR3 coding sequence is TGTGCCAGCAATCGGGACATCAACTATTCACCCCTCCACTTT.